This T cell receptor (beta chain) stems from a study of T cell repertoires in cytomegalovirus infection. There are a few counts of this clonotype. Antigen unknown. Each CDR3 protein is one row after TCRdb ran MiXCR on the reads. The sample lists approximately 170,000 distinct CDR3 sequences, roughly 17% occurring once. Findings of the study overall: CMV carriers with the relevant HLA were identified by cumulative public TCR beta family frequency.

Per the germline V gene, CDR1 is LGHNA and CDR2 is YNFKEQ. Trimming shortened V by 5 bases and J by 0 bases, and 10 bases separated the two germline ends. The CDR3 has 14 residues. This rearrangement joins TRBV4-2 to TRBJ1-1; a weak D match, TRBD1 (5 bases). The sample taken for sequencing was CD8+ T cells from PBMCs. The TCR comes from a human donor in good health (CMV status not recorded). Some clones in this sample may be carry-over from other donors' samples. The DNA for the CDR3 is TGTGCCAGCAGCGAACAGGTTATGAACACTGAAGCTTTCTTT. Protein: CASSEQVMNTEAFF.